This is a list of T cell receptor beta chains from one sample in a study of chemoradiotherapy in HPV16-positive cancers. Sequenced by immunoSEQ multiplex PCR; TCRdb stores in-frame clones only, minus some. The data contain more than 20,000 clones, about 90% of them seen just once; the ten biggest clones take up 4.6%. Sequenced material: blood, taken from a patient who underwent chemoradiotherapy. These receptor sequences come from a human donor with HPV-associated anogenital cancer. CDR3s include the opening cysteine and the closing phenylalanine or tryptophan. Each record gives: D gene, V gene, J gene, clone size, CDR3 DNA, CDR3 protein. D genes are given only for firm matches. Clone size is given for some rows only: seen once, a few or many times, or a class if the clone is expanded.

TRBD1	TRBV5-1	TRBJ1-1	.	TGCGCCAGCAGGCCCGATGGGACAGGGAACGCTTTCTTT	CASRPDGTGNAFF
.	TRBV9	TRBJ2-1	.	TGTGCCAGCAGCGTAGCGGGGGCCCCTACGGATGAGCAGTTCTTC	CASSVAGAPTDEQFF
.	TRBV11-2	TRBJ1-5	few	TGTGCCAGCAGCTTAGACAACAATCAGCCCCAGCATTTT	CASSLDNNQPQHF
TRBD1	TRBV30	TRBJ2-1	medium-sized	TGTGCCTGGAGTGTAGGGGACAGCTCCTACAATGAGCAGTTCTTC	CAWSVGDSSYNEQFF
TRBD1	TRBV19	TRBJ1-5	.	TGTGCCAGTAGGTCGGGACAGGGAGGCGATCAGCCCCAGCATTTT	CASRSGQGGDQPQHF
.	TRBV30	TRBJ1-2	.	TGTGCCTGGAGGCCTGTCGGCTATGGCTACACCTTC	CAWRPVGYGYTF
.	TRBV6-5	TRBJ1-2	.	TGTGCCAGCAGTGGAACCGGCAGGGGCTATGGCTACACCTTC	CASSGTGRGYGYTF
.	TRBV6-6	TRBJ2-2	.	TGTGCCAGCCTCCTCTCTCAGGGAAAAGGCGGGGAGCTGTTTTTT	CASLLSQGKGGELFF
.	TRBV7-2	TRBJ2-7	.	TGTGCCAGCAGCCAAAGGACCGGGGGCACCTACGAGCAGTACTTC	CASSQRTGGTYEQYF
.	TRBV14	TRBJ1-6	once	TGTGCCAGCAGCCCCGAGGGATCAGCCCTTTCACCCCTCCACTTT	CASSPEGSALSPLHF
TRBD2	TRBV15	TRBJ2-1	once	TGTGCCACCAGCGTACTAGCGGTCGCTTACAATGAGCAGTTCTTC	CATSVLAVAYNEQFF
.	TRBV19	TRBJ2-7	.	TGTGCCAGTAGTCCTTCGCGCCGGCGGGACGAGCAGTACTTC	CASSPSRRRDEQYF
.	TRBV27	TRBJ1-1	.	TGTGCCAGCAGTTTAATTGGTATGAACACTGAAGCTTTCTTT	CASSLIGMNTEAFF
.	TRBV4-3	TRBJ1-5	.	TGCGCCAGCAGCCAAGAGGCAAACCGGGTCTTCAATCAGCCCCAGCATTTT	CASSQEANRVFNQPQHF
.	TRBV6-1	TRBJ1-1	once	TGTGCCAGCAGCGTGGAACAGATGAACACTGAAGCTTTCTTT	CASSVEQMNTEAFF
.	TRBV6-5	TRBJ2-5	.	TGTGCCAGCAGTTACTCGATAGGGCAAGAGACCCAGTACTTC	CASSYSIGQETQYF
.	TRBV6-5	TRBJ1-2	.	TGTGCCAGCAGTTACCACCTGGCAGGGGTGAATGGCTACACCTTC	CASSYHLAGVNGYTF
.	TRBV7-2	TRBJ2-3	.	TGTGCCAGCAGCCCTCGGGACCCGGGAGTAGGGAGTACGCAGTATTTT	CASSPRDPGVGSTQYF
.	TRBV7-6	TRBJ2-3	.	TGTGCCAGCAGCTCCGTAAGGGGGGGCACAGATACGCAGTATTTT	CASSSVRGGTDTQYF
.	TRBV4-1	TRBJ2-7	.	TGCGCCAGCAGCCAAGCTCCACCGCATAGCTCCTACGAGCAGTACTTC	CASSQAPPHSSYEQYF
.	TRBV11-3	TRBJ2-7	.	TGTGCCAGCAGCCAGCGGGCAGGGGGGCAATACGAGCAGTACTTC	CASSQRAGGQYEQYF
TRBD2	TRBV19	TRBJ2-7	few	TGTGCCAGTAGTATCGGGACTAGCGGGAGTAACGAGCAGTACTTC	CASSIGTSGSNEQYF
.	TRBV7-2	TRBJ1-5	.	TGTGCCAGCAGCAGCCGTGGGGGATACTATAGCAATCAGCCCCAGCATTTT	CASSSRGGYYSNQPQHF
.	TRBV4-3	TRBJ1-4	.	TGCGCCAGCAGCCAAGACCGGTGGGGTACAGGTGAAAAACTGTTTTTT	CASSQDRWGTGEKLFF
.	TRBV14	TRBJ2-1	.	TGTGCCAGCAGCCCCACAGGGAGGGCCTACAATGAGCAGTTCTTC	CASSPTGRAYNEQFF
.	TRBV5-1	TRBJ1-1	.	TGCGCCAGCAGCTTGGCCTTGGGGGTGAACACTGAAGCTTTCTTT	CASSLALGVNTEAFF
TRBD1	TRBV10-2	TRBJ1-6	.	TGCGCCAGCAGTGGGGACAGGGATTCACCCCTCCACTTT	CASSGDRDSPLHF
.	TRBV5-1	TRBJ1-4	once	TGCGCCAGCAGCGTGACAGTAAACCTCGGAAAACTGTTTTTT	CASSVTVNLGKLFF